This TCR beta chain emerged from a study of shared clonotypes between healthy human individuals. At deep level, the assay was performed. The data were produced by immunoSEQ multiplex PCR, yet TCRdb's version contains in-frame clones alone and is incomplete. The sample records approximately 88,000 clones, 68% being singletons. V was clipped by 5 bases and J by 2 bases; unmatched bases: 4. The CDR3 is 15 residues long. Germline lookup yields CDR1 MNHEY and CDR2 SVGAGI. The source of this sequence is a young man in good health. Input material: memory CD8+ T cells sorted from blood. Subset reported: CD45RO+ cells pooled with CCR7-negative TemRA cells. This sequence joins TRBV6-5 and TRBJ2-4, with TRBD1 matching 9 bases. DNA of the CDR3: TGTGCCAGCAGTCAGGACAGGGGAACCAAAAACATTCAGTACTTC. Amino acid sequence: CASSQDRGTKNIQYF.